The TCR beta chain described here comes from a study of shared clonotypes between healthy human individuals. A remark on this clone: Its antigen remains unknown.

CDR1 and CDR2 (germline): LGHNA, YNFKEQ. The CDR3 loop spans 16 amino acids. V shed 6 bases and J 4 bases; nucleotides not matched to a gene: 12. Several immunoSEQ 96-well plates shared each subset's DNA, each plate a replicate. Roughly 30,000 T cell genomes, or approximately 300 ng DNA, went into replicate PCRs of unsorted PBMC. Measured with immunoSEQ multiplex PCR; TCRdb has only the in-frame clones, and not every one. The table shows hundreds of thousands of clones, with over 60% occurring only once. Study outcomes and limitations: In this cohort, only blood was sampled, and tissue repertoires likely differ.

The rearrangement links TRBV4-2 to TRBJ1-2; 9 positions agree with TRBD1. The TCR was taken from a middle-aged woman in good health. Some clones in this sample may be carry-over from other donors' samples. Source material: PBMCs. Here the CDR3 DNA reads TGTGCCAGCAGTCCACCGGGACAGGGAATGGGCTATGGCTACACCTTC. Protein product: CASSPPGQGMGYGYTF.